This TCR beta chain was found in a study of beta chain features in type 1 diabetes. This CDR3 comprises 14 residues. Trimming cost V 7 bases and J 1 base, with 13 bases left between them. Germline values: CDR1 SEHNR, CDR2 FQNEAQ (reference sequence). Investigators reverse transcribed all isolated RNA, so they sequenced expressed TCRB transcripts. Only in-frame clones appear in the TCRdb table, and some are missing; sequencing was by immunoSEQ multiplex PCR. The table has under 150,000 clones, less than 8.5% seen once; the top ten hold around 1.5%. The sequenced material came from central memory CD4+ T cells from blood. The source of this sequence is a woman aged 25 to 39 in good health. V usage is TRBV7-9 and J usage is TRBJ1-1, with D hard to call. The chain's CDR3 is CASTEIQWNTEAFF. The CDR3 nucleotides read TGTGCCAGCACAGAAATACAGTGGAACACTGAAGCTTTCTTT. Variable domain in full (rest from reference TRBV7-9 and TRBJ1-1): DTGVSQNPRHKITKRGQNVTFRCDPISEHNRLYWYRQTLGQGPEFLTYFQNEAQLEKSRLLSDRFSAERPKGSFSTLEIQRTEQGDSAMYLCASTEIQWNTEAFFGQGTRLTVV.